This T cell receptor beta chain was obtained from a study of blood T cell repertoires in COVID-19. Overall study: From the United States, Italy and Spain came samples of acute and convalescent COVID-19.

From germline, CDR1 is SNHLY and CDR2 FYNNEI. Unmatched junction bases numbered 9, after V lost 5 bases and J lost 7 bases. This CDR3 contains 15 residues. Generated by immunoSEQ multiplex PCR, the TCRdb table keeps only in-frame clones and is missing some. The repertoire holds 100,000 to 120,000 clones, with about 70% as singletons. The chain couples TRBV2 to TRBJ2-4; 9 bases fit TRBD1. This TCR derives from a woman aged 60-75 years with acute or convalescent COVID-19. Material: peripheral blood. For the CDR3, the DNA is TGTGCCAGCAGTCCGAGGACAGGGGCGGGGAACATTCAGTACTTC. Translated, it gives CASSPRTGAGNIQYF.